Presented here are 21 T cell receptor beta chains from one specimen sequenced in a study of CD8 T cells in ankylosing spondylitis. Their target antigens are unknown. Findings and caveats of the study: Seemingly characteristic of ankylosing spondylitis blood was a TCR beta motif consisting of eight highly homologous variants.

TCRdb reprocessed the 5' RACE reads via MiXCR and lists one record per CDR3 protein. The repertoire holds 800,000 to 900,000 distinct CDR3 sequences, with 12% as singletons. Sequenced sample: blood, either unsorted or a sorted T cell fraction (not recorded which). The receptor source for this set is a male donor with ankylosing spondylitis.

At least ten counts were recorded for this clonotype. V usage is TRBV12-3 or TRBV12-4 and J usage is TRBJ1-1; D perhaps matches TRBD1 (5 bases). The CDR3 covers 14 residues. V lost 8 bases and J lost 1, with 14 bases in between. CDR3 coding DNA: TGTGCCAGCTCCCGGGGGACTACGAACACTGAAGCTTTCTTT. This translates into CASSRGTTNTEAFF.

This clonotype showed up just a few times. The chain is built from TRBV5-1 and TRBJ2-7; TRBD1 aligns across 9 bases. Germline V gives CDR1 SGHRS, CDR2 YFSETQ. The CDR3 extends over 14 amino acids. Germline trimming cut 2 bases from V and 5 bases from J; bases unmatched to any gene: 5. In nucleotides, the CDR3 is TGCGCCAGCAGCTTAAACAGGGGGCCAGACGAGCAGTACTTC. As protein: CASSLNRGPDEQYF.

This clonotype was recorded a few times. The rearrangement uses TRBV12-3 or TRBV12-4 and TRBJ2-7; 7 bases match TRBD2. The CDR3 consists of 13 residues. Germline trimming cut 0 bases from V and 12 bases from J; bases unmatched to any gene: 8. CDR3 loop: CASSLALAGVPYF. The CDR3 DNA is TGTGCCAGCAGTTTAGCCCTGGCGGGAGTACCGTACTTC.

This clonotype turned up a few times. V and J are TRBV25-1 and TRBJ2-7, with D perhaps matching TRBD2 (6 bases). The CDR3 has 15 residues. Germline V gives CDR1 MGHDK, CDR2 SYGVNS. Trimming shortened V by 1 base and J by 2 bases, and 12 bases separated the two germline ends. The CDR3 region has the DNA TGTGCCAGCAGTGAATCCGAGGGGAGGACCTACGAGCAGTACTTC. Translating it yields CASSESEGRTYEQYF.

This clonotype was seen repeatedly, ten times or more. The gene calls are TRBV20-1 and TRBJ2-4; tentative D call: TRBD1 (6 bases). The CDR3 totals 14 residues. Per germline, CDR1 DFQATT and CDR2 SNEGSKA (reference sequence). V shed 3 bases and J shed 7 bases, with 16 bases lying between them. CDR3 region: CSASARGGTNIQYF. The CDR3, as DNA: TGCAGTGCTAGTGCCCGTGGGGGCACGAACATTCAGTACTTC.

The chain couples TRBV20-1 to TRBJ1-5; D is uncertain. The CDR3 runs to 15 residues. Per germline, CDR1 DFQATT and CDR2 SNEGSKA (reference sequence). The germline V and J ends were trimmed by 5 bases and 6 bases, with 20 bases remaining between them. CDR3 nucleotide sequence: TGCAGTGCTTTTAGGCGGGGAGTGGCGGGTCAGCCCCAGCATTTT. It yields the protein CSAFRRGVAGQPQHF.

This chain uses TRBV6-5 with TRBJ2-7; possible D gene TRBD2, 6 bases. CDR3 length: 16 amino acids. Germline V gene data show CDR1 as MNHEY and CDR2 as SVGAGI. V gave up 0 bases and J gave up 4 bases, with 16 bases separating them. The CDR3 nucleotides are TGTGCCAGCAGTTACTCCGCTCTGTCGGGAGTTTACGAGCAGTACTTC. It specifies CASSYSALSGVYEQYF.

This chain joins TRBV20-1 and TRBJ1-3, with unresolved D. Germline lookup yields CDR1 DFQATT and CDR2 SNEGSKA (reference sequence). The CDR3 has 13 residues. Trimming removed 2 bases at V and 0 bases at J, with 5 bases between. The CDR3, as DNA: TGCAGTGCTAGATGGGGCTCTGGAAACACCATATATTTT. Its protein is CSARWGSGNTIYF.

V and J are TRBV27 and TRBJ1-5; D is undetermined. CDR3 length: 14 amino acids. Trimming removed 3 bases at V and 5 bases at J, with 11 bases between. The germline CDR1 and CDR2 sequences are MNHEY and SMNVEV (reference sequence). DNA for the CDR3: TGTGCCAGCAGTTTGGGTCAGGATGATCAGCCCCAGCATTTT. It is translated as CASSLGQDDQPQHF.

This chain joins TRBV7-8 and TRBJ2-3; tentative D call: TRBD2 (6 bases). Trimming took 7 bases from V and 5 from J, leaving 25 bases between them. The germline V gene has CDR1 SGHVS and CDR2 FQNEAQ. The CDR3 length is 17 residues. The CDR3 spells CASIPPSAGPTIDTQYF. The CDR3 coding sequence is TGTGCCAGCATCCCCCCCTCGGCGGGACCTACGATAGATACGCAGTATTTT.

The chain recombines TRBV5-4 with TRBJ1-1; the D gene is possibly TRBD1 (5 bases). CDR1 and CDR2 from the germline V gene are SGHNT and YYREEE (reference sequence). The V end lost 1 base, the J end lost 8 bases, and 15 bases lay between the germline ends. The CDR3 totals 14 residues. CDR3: CASSLKGPDLEAFF. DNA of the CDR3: TGTGCCAGCAGCTTGAAGGGGCCTGACTTAGAAGCTTTCTTT.

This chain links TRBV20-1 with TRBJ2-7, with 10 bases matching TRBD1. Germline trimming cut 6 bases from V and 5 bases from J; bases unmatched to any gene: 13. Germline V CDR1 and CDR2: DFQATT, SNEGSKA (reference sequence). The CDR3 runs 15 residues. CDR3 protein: CSAPIPGQGNHEQYF. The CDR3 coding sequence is TGCAGTGCACCGATTCCGGGACAGGGGAACCACGAGCAGTACTTC.

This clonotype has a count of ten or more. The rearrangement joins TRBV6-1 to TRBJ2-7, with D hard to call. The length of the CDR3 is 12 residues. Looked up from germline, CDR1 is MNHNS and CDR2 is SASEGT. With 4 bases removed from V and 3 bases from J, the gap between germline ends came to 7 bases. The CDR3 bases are TGTGCCAGCAGTGTACACAACTACGAGCAGTACTTC. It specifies CASSVHNYEQYF.

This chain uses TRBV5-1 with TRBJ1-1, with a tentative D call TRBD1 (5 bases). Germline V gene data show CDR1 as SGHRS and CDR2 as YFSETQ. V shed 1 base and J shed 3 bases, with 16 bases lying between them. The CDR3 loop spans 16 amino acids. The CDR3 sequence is CASSLFGATVDTEAFF. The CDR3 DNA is TGCGCCAGCAGCTTGTTTGGGGCCACTGTGGACACTGAAGCTTTCTTT.

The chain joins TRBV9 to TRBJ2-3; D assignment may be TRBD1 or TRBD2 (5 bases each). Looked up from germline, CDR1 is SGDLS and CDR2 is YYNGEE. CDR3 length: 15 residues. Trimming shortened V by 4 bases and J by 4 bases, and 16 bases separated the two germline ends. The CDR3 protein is CASSSRDPMADTQYF. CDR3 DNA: TGTGCCAGCAGCTCCCGGGACCCCATGGCAGATACGCAGTATTTT.

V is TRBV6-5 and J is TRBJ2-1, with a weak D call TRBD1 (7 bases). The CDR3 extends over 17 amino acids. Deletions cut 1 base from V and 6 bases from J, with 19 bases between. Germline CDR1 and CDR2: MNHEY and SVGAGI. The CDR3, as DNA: TGTGCCAGCAGTTACTTCGACCCGACAGGGAGGCGCAATGAGCAGTTCTTC. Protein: CASSYFDPTGRRNEQFF.

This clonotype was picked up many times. The CDR3 nucleotides read TGTGCCAGCAGCCCCCTTGTGGGTACCGGGGAGCTGTTTTTT. It codes for CASSPLVGTGELFF. The V gene is TRBV6-2 or TRBV6-3, the J gene TRBJ2-2, with D hard to call. V dropped 6 bases and J dropped 5 bases, with 13 bases sitting between them. The CDR3 totals 14 residues. Germline values: CDR1 MNHEY, CDR2 SVGEGT.

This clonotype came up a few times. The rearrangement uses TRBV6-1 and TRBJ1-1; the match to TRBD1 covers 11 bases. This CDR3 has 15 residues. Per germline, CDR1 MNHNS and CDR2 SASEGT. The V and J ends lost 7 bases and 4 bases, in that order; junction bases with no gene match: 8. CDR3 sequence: CASTPSGTGGTEAFF. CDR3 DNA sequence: TGTGCCAGCACCCCAAGCGGGACAGGGGGCACTGAAGCTTTCTTT.

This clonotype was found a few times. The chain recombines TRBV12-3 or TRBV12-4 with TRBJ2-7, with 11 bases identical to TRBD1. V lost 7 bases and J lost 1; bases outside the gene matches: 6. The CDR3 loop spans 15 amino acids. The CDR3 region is CASTRTGGVSYEQYF. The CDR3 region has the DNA TGTGCCAGCACCCGGACAGGGGGCGTATCCTACGAGCAGTACTTC.

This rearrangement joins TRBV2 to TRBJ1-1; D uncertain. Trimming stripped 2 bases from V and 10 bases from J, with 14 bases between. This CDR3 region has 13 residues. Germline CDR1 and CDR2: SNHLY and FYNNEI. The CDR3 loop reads CASSEWGRIGAFF. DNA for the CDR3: TGTGCCAGCAGTGAATGGGGTAGGATTGGAGCTTTCTTT.

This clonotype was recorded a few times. CDR3 sequence: CASSKKRQGIPYEQYF. In nucleotides, the CDR3 is TGTGCCAGCAGCAAAAAACGACAGGGGATACCCTACGAGCAGTACTTC. This chain links TRBV21-1 with TRBJ2-7; the tabulated D call, TRBD1, remains unverified against the DNA. TRBV21-1 is termed a pseudogene. This CDR3 is 16 amino acids long.